The present entry profiles one T cell receptor beta chain with its context. Patients at the Seattle site were enrolled during active infection and followed longitudinally. V was pared by 1 base and J by 10 bases, with 11 bases between. CDR3 length equals 14 residues. Germline-derived CDR1 and CDR2 are SEHNR and FQNEAQ (reference sequence). Study processing details: It was from reference gene primer amplification that nucleated cell counts were estimated. Method: immunoSEQ multiplex PCR; TCRdb's copy keeps in-frame clones and lacks some. D and trimming come from the DNA, and the V and J calls and clone size come from that table. This table holds 250,000 to 300,000 clones, 89% found once. This record comes from a study of blood T cell repertoires in COVID-19. Study details: The samples span acute and convalescent COVID-19 from the United States, Italy and Spain. Nucleic acid was either cDNA or gDNA, and it came from T cells, B-cell-depleted T cells, or PBMCs.

The V gene is TRBV7-9, the J gene TRBJ1-6; TRBD1 might be the D (5 bases). This receptor was taken from a woman under 40 with COVID-19, enrolled during active disease. Material for sequencing was peripheral blood. The CDR3 sequence: CASSLDGGESPLHF. The CDR3 bases are TGTGCCAGCAGCTTAGACGGGGGGGAGTCACCCCTCCACTTT.